Reported below is one T cell receptor (beta chain). Its antigen remains unidentified. This specimen comes from a study of blood T cells in healthy people across ages. General study findings and limits: Unknown donor CMV status possibly confounded expanded clonotype changes.

Germline V gene data show CDR1 as SNHLY and CDR2 as FYNNEI. This CDR3 contains 16 residues. V lost 5 bases, J lost 0 bases, and 17 bases lay in between. Next came a second PCR, run for about 7 to 12 cycles, which used a sample-barcoded 5' primer along with a J-beta primer mix. A template-switch adaptor containing 12 random nucleotides labeled each cDNA molecule. Via MiXCR, TCRdb re-called the 5' RACE reads, giving one row per CDR3 protein. Among 450,000 to 700,000 distinct CDR3 sequences listed, roughly 29% were seen once. This sequence was found in a woman aged 70-85 years in good health. The chain links TRBV2 to TRBJ2-7, with TRBD1 as a possible D gene (6 bases). Sequencing was carried out using blood. CDR3 sequence (DNA): TGTGCCAGCAGTCCTCAGGGGTTTATGAGCTCCTACGAGCAGTACTTC. Translated, it gives CASSPQGFMSSYEQYF.